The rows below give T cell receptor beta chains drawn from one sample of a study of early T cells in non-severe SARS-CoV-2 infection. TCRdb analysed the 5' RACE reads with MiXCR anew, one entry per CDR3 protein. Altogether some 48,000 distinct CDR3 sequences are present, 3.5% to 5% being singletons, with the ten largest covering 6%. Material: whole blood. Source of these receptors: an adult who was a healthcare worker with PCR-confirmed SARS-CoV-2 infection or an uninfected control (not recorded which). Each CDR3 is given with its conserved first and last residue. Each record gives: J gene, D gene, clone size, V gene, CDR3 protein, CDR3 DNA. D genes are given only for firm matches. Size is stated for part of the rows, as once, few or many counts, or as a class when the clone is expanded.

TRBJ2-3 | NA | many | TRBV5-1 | CASSLAGNTDTQYF | TGCGCCAGCAGCTTAGCGGGTAACACAGATACGCAGTATTTT
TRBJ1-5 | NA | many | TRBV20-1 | CSASAGLGNQPQHF | TGCAGTGCTAGTGCGGGGCTTGGCAATCAGCCCCAGCATTTT
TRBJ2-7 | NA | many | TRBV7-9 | CASSLDFYEQYF | TGTGCCAGCAGCTTAGATTTCTACGAGCAGTACTTC
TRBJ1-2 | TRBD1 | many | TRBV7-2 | CASSPGGQGNYGYTF | TGTGCCAGCAGCCCAGGCGGACAGGGCAACTATGGCTACACCTTC
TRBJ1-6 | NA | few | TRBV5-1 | CASSLEIGSPLHF | TGCGCCAGCAGCTTGGAAATCGGTTCACCCCTCCACTTT
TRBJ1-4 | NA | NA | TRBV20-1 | CSARHRATNEKLFF | TGCAGTGCTCGCCACAGGGCAACTAATGAAAAACTGTTTTTT
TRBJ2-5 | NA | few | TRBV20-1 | CSARARLGETQYF | TGCAGTGCTAGAGCCAGACTAGGAGAGACCCAGTACTTC
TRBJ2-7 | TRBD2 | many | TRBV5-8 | CATDSRGGMREQYF | TGTGCCACCGACTCGCGGGGGGGAATGCGAGAGCAGTACTTC
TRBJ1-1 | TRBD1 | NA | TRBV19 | CASSETGITEAFF | TGTGCCAGTAGTGAGACAGGGATAACTGAAGCTTTCTTT
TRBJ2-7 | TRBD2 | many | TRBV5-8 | CASSTYRELAGEQYF | TGTGCCAGCAGCACGTACCGGGAACTAGCGGGCGAGCAGTACTTC
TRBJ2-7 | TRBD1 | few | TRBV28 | CASSADRADYEQYF | TGTGCCAGCAGTGCGGACAGGGCAGACTACGAGCAGTACTTC
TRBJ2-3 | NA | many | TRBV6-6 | CASGGGQLSTDTQYF | TGTGCCAGCGGAGGGGGACAGCTTAGCACAGATACGCAGTATTTT
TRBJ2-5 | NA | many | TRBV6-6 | CASSYSQQSGTQYF | TGTGCCAGCAGTTACTCCCAGCAGTCAGGGACCCAGTACTTC
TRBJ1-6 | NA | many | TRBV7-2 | CASSLVTDSPLHF | TGTGCCAGCAGCTTAGTAACCGATTCACCCCTCCACTTT
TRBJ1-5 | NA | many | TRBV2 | CASSGQPQPQHF | TGTGCCAGTTCTGGACAGCCTCAGCCCCAGCATTTT
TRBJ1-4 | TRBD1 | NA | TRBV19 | CASSHGGQPNEKLFF | TGTGCCAGTAGTCACGGGGGACAGCCGAATGAAAAACTGTTTTTT
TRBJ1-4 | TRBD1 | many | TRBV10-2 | CASSAGTGRNEKLFF | TGCGCCAGCAGTGCGGGGACAGGGAGGAATGAAAAACTGTTTTTT
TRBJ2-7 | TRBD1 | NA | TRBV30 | CAWSFRDRVNEQYF | TGTGCCTGGAGTTTCCGGGACAGGGTGAACGAGCAGTACTTC
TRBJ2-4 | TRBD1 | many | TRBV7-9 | CASSYWTGEAKNIQYF | TGTGCCAGCAGCTACTGGACAGGGGAAGCCAAAAACATTCAGTACTTC
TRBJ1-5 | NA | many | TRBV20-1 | CSASLTGTLLSNQPQHF | TGCAGTGCTAGCCTCACCGGGACACTCCTTAGCAATCAGCCCCAGCATTTT
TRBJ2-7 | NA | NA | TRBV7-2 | CASSLRGVSYEQYF | TGTGCCAGCAGCCTCAGAGGGGTTAGCTACGAGCAGTACTTC
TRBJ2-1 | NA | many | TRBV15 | CATTPTRAAYNEQFF | TGTGCCACAACTCCCACTAGGGCGGCTTACAATGAGCAGTTCTTC
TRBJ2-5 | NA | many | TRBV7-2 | CASSQGATETQYF | TGTGCCAGCAGCCAAGGGGCAACGGAGACCCAGTACTTC
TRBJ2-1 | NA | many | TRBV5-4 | CASSRDPRSDEQFF | TGTGCCAGCAGCAGGGACCCCAGAAGTGATGAGCAGTTCTTC
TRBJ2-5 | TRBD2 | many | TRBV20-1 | CSATVSGMMETQYF | TGCAGTGCTACCGTTAGCGGGATGATGGAGACCCAGTACTTC
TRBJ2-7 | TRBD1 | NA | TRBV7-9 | CASSLVQGADEQYF | TGTGCCAGCAGCTTAGTTCAGGGGGCCGACGAGCAGTACTTC
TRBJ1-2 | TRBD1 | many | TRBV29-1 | CSVEVGGHGYTF | TGCAGCGTTGAAGTAGGGGGCCATGGCTACACCTTC
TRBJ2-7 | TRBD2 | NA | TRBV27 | CASSPGTSVYEQYF | TGTGCCAGCAGTCCAGGGACTAGCGTATACGAGCAGTACTTC
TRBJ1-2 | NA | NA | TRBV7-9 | CASSLGGPYGYTF | TGTGCCAGCAGCTTAGGAGGCCCGTATGGCTACACCTTC
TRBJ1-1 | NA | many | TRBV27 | CASRGGVSEWNTEAFF | TGTGCCAGCAGGGGGGGGGTTTCCGAATGGAACACTGAAGCTTTCTTT
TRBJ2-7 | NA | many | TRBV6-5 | CASSKEGAMNEQYF | TGTGCCAGCAGCAAGGAGGGGGCCATGAACGAGCAGTACTTC
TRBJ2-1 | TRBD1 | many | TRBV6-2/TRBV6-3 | CASSQGTASYNEQFF | TGTGCCAGCAGTCAAGGGACAGCTTCCTACAATGAGCAGTTCTTC
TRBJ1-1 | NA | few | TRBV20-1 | CSASGGHPSALNTEAFF | TGCAGTGCTTCTGGCGGACATCCATCAGCCCTGAACACTGAAGCTTTCTTT
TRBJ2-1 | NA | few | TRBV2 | CASPRERGRNEQFF | TGTGCCAGTCCCCGAGAGAGAGGGCGGAATGAGCAGTTCTTC
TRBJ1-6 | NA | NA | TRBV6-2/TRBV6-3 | CASSYFGGSGRGSPLHF | TGTGCCAGCAGTTATTTTGGCGGTTCCGGGCGGGGGTCACCCCTCCACTTT
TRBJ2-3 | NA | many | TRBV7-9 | CASSSLEGQSTDTQYF | TGTGCCAGCAGCAGTCTCGAGGGACAAAGCACAGATACGCAGTATTTT
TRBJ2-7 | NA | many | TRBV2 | CASSPQYEQYF | TGTGCCAGCAGTCCACAGTACGAGCAGTACTTC
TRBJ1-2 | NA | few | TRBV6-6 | CASSYSFQPFVNYGYTF | TGTGCCAGCAGTTACTCTTTCCAGCCTTTCGTTAACTATGGCTACACCTTC
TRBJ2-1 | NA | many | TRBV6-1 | CASSPGLWENEQFF | TGTGCCAGCAGTCCGGGCCTTTGGGAAAATGAGCAGTTCTTC
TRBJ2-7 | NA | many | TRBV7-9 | CASSFKTSPYEQYF | TGTGCCAGCAGCTTCAAGACTAGTCCCTACGAGCAGTACTTC
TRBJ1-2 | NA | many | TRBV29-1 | CSVVEGLRGYTF | TGCAGCGTTGTTGAGGGGCTCCGGGGCTACACCTTC
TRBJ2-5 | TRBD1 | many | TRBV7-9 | CASSPNRGLPQETQYF | TGTGCCAGCAGCCCAAACAGGGGGCTTCCCCAAGAGACCCAGTACTTC
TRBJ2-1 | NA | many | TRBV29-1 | CSVALSSASSYNEQFF | TGCAGCGTTGCCCTTTCAAGCGCGAGCTCCTACAATGAGCAGTTCTTC
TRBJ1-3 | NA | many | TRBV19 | CASSMGSFSGNTIYF | TGTGCCAGTAGTATGGGCAGCTTCTCTGGAAACACCATATATTTT
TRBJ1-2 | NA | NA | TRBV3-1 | CASSQGETMPVYGYTF | TGTGCCAGCAGCCAAGGGGAAACTATGCCCGTTTATGGCTACACCTTC
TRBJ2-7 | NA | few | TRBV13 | CASSPRLDSYEQYF | TGTGCCAGCAGCCCCCGTTTGGACAGCTACGAGCAGTACTTC
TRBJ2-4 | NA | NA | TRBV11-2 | CASSLGEINIQYF | TGTGCCAGCAGCTTAGGGGAGATAAACATTCAGTACTTC
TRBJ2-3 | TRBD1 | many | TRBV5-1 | CASSLGQGGDTQYF | TGCGCCAGCAGCTTGGGACAGGGTGGAGATACGCAGTATTTT
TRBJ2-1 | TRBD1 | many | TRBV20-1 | CSARDSQGGHNEQFF | TGCAGTGCTAGAGATTCACAGGGGGGTCACAATGAGCAGTTCTTC
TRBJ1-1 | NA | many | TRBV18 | CASSPQSLPSIMNTEAFF | TGTGCCAGCTCACCACAGAGCCTTCCCTCTATTATGAACACTGAAGCTTTCTTT